The text below deals with one T cell receptor (beta chain). Its matching antigen is unknown. This record belongs to a study of CD8+ T cells in alopecia areata. Regarding the study as a whole: There were also resident alphabeta T cells of normal skin sequenced in scalp samples. Higher clonality than in normal scalp was seen in lesional scalp, especially alopecia totalis/universalis.

The germline V gene encodes CDR1 SGDLS and CDR2 YYNGEE. V was pared by 4 bases and J by 1 base, with 9 bases of the junction left unmatched. CDR3 length: 16 residues. Isolated RNA was reverse transcribed into cDNA used as the sequencing template. The data were produced by immunoSEQ multiplex PCR, yet TCRdb's version contains in-frame clones alone and is incomplete. Found here are 110,000 to 150,000 clones, about three fifths of them singletons; the top ten hold about 38%. Sequencing used CD8+ T cells sorted from blood. The chain combines TRBV9 with TRBJ2-7, with TRBD1 matching over 9 bases. This receptor was identified in a human donor in good health. CDR3: CASSPPDRGESYEQYF. The CDR3 DNA reads TGTGCCAGCAGCCCGCCGGACAGGGGCGAATCCTACGAGCAGTACTTC.